This is a list of T cell receptor beta chains from one sample in a study of T cells after yellow fever vaccination. Using its own MiXCR run on the 5' RACE reads, TCRdb lists one record per CDR3 protein. The sample contains hundreds of thousands of distinct CDR3 sequences, approximately 13% of which appear only once. Specimen: PBMCs, collected on the day of the yellow fever booster vaccination. These receptor sequences come from a man between 25 and 39 years old who received the YFV17D yellow fever vaccine. The CDR3 runs from the conserved cysteine through the conserved F or W. The order of the fields is D gene, clone size, V gene, J gene, CDR3 DNA, CDR3 protein. A D gene is named only where the DNA matches it firmly. The listing skips clone size in some rows; elsewhere it reads once, few, many or a size class.

d_gene: TRBD2; abundance: few; v_gene: TRBV5-1; j_gene: TRBJ2-5; CDR3nt: TGCGCCAGCGATCCGGGACTAGCTGGCGAGACCCAGTACTTC; CDR3aa: CASDPGLAGETQYF
d_gene: TRBD1; abundance: NA; v_gene: TRBV3-1; j_gene: TRBJ2-5; CDR3nt: TGTGCCTCCAGCCTAATGTCATCCGGTCGGACAGGGTTAGGGGAAGAGACCCAGTACTTC; CDR3aa: CASSLMSSGRTGLGEETQYF
d_gene: NA; abundance: NA; v_gene: TRBV7-2; j_gene: TRBJ2-5; CDR3nt: TGTGCCAGCAGCTTAGCTGCCGGAGGGGGGAGGGAGACCCAGTACTTC; CDR3aa: CASSLAAGGGRETQYF
d_gene: TRBD2; abundance: few; v_gene: TRBV27; j_gene: TRBJ2-3; CDR3nt: TGTGCCAGCAGTTTATATCTAGCGGGAGATTCTGGCACAGATACGCAGTATTTT; CDR3aa: CASSLYLAGDSGTDTQYF
d_gene: TRBD1; abundance: few; v_gene: TRBV5-1; j_gene: TRBJ2-7; CDR3nt: TGCGCCAGCAGCTTGGGGGCAGGGGGCCGCTACGAGCAGTACTTC; CDR3aa: CASSLGAGGRYEQYF
d_gene: NA; abundance: few; v_gene: TRBV21-1; j_gene: TRBJ1-1; CDR3nt: TGTGCCAGCAGCAAGAAGGACAGAGGCGCTTTCTTT; CDR3aa: CASSKKDRGAFF
d_gene: NA; abundance: NA; v_gene: TRBV9; j_gene: TRBJ2-5; CDR3nt: TGTGCCAGCAGCGTGGGGGGAGCGGTCCTGCCCCAAGAGACCCAGTACTTC; CDR3aa: CASSVGGAVLPQETQYF
d_gene: NA; abundance: NA; v_gene: TRBV14; j_gene: TRBJ2-1; CDR3nt: TGTGCCAGCAGCCAAGATTCTTGGGAGCAGTTCTTC; CDR3aa: CASSQDSWEQFF
d_gene: NA; abundance: NA; v_gene: TRBV7-2; j_gene: TRBJ2-1; CDR3nt: TGTGCCAGCAGCTTGGTTAGCGGAGTAACCTACAATGAGCAGTTCTTC; CDR3aa: CASSLVSGVTYNEQFF
d_gene: TRBD1; abundance: NA; v_gene: TRBV29-1; j_gene: TRBJ2-2; CDR3nt: TGCAGCATAACGGACAGGGTTAACACCGGGGAGCTGTTTTTT; CDR3aa: CSITDRVNTGELFF
d_gene: NA; abundance: few; v_gene: TRBV25-1; j_gene: TRBJ1-5; CDR3nt: TGTGCCAGCAGTGAAACAGGGTACCAGCCCCAGCATTTT; CDR3aa: CASSETGYQPQHF
d_gene: TRBD1; abundance: few; v_gene: TRBV7-8; j_gene: TRBJ2-1; CDR3nt: TGTGCCAGCAGTCACAGGGGGTTCGACAATGAGCAGTTCTTC; CDR3aa: CASSHRGFDNEQFF
d_gene: TRBD2; abundance: few; v_gene: TRBV20-1; j_gene: TRBJ2-5; CDR3nt: TGCAGTGCTAGCCTAACTAGCGGGAGAGGAGAGACCCAGTACTTC; CDR3aa: CSASLTSGRGETQYF
d_gene: NA; abundance: NA; v_gene: TRBV6-5; j_gene: TRBJ2-4; CDR3nt: TGTGCCAGCAGTTACCCAGGCGGCAGACCCCTAGCCAAAAACATTCAGTACTTC; CDR3aa: CASSYPGGRPLAKNIQYF
d_gene: NA; abundance: few; v_gene: TRBV20-1; j_gene: TRBJ2-4; CDR3nt: TGCAGTGCTAGAGCCTTGAGTTTGAAAAACATTCAGTACTTC; CDR3aa: CSARALSLKNIQYF
d_gene: NA; abundance: NA; v_gene: TRBV27; j_gene: TRBJ1-6; CDR3nt: TGTGCCAGCAGGGCTAATTCACCCCTCCACTTT; CDR3aa: CASRANSPLHF
d_gene: TRBD1; abundance: many; v_gene: TRBV6-1; j_gene: TRBJ1-6; CDR3nt: TGTGCCAGCAGCCTGACAGGGTTCAACTCCTATAATTCACCCCTCCACTTT; CDR3aa: CASSLTGFNSYNSPLHF
d_gene: TRBD1; abundance: NA; v_gene: TRBV20-1; j_gene: TRBJ2-7; CDR3nt: TGCAGTGCAGCAGGGGGCACCTACGAGCAGTACTTC; CDR3aa: CSAAGGTYEQYF
d_gene: NA; abundance: NA; v_gene: TRBV7-6; j_gene: TRBJ1-4; CDR3nt: TGTGCCAGCAGTCGTACGGGGGGGGTGGAAAAACTGTTTTTT; CDR3aa: CASSRTGGVEKLFF
d_gene: NA; abundance: NA; v_gene: TRBV7-6; j_gene: TRBJ2-5; CDR3nt: TGTGCCAGCAGCTTACTGCAGCGCGGAGAGACCCAGTACTTC; CDR3aa: CASSLLQRGETQYF
d_gene: TRBD2; abundance: NA; v_gene: TRBV30; j_gene: TRBJ2-1; CDR3nt: TGTGCACTTACGACTAGCGGGAGGTCCCGCAATGAGCAGTTCTTC; CDR3aa: CALTTSGRSRNEQFF